These 29 T cell receptor beta chains were all obtained from the same sample, sequenced in a study of blood T cell repertoires in COVID-19. Some clones are missing from TCRdb's copy, which holds only in-frame ones; the method was immunoSEQ multiplex PCR. The data show about 200,000 clones, with 81% seen just once and 7.5% to 9% held by the top ten. Source material: peripheral blood. The receptors were sampled from a woman at least 80 years old with acute or convalescent COVID-19.

The chain is built from TRBV3-1 (or the pseudogene TRBV3-2) and TRBJ1-3; a weak D match, TRBD1 (5 bases). The CDR3 runs to 16 residues. Germline CDR1 reads LGHDT; CDR2 reads YNNKEL (reference sequence). V was cut by 4 bases and J by 0 bases, with 13 bases left in between. The CDR3 loop is CASSPQGFSSGNTIYF. The CDR3 DNA reads TGTGCCAGCAGCCCTCAGGGATTTTCCTCTGGAAACACCATATATTTT.

The chain is built from TRBV6-4 and TRBJ2-5, with 11 bases fitting TRBD2. Germline loops: CDR1 MRHNA, CDR2 SNTAGT. CDR3 length: 20 residues. The trim removed 0 bases at V and 5 bases at J, leaving 17 bases unmatched. CDR3 sequence: CASSDSELAGVKMSKETQYF. The CDR3 region has the DNA TGTGCCAGCAGTGACTCGGAACTAGCGGGGGTGAAAATGAGTAAGGAGACCCAGTACTTC.

The chain recombines TRBV5-6 with TRBJ2-5, with 7 bases aligning to TRBD2. Germline V gives CDR1 SGHDT, CDR2 YYEEEE. Germline trimming cut 3 bases from V and 7 bases from J; bases unmatched to any gene: 9. The CDR3 length is 14 residues. The DNA for the CDR3 is TGTGCCAGCAGCTATGGCCTCGGGGAGGGGACCCAGTACTTC. Translated: CASSYGLGEGTQYF.

DNA for the CDR3: TGTGCCAGCAGCTCTAGCGGGGGGTCAGGGAGAGGCTTCTTC. Protein product: CASSSSGGSGRGFF. The chain couples TRBV7-2 to TRBJ2-1; 11 positions match TRBD2. This CDR3 region has 14 residues. V lost 4 bases, J lost 16 bases, and 12 bases stayed unmatched. Germline V gene data show CDR1 as SGHTA and CDR2 as FQGNSA.

This clone was detected only once. This chain connects TRBV6-6 to TRBJ1-2; D perhaps matches TRBD1 (5 bases). The CDR3 consists of 14 residues. Germline V lookup: CDR1 MNHNY, CDR2 SVGAGI (reference sequence). The ends were cut back, 2 bases at V and 2 bases at J, with 9 bases in the middle. The CDR3 loop is CASSYGGTNYGYTF. Here the CDR3 DNA reads TGTGCCAGCAGTTACGGGGGGACGAACTATGGCTACACCTTC.

The chain recombines TRBV2 with TRBJ1-2; no reliable D call. V dropped 8 bases and J dropped 1 base, with 14 bases sitting between them. Germline V gives CDR1 SNHLY, CDR2 FYNNEI. The CDR3 totals 14 residues. The CDR3, as DNA: TGTGCCAGCGACCTGGGCAGCCTTAACTATGGCTACACCTTC. Amino acid sequence: CASDLGSLNYGYTF.

The chain couples TRBV5-1 to TRBJ2-1; 12 nucleotides agree with TRBD1. Germline loops: CDR1 SGHRS, CDR2 YFSETQ. The CDR3 extends over 15 amino acids. The J segment lost 8 bases and the V segment lost 3 bases, leaving 6 bases of the junction unmatched. The CDR3 loop reads CASSSGTGGAYEQFF. DNA for the CDR3: TGCGCCAGCAGCTCCGGGACAGGGGGCGCGTATGAGCAGTTCTTC.

CDR3 DNA: TGTGCCAGCAGCTTAAAAGGCAGGGGGCAGCAGTACTTC. Translated, it gives CASSLKGRGQQYF. The chain recombines TRBV11-1 with TRBJ2-7; 8 bases line up with TRBD1. The V segment lost 2 bases and the J segment 8 bases; nucleotides outside the gene matches: 5. The V gene's germline CDR1 is SGHAT and CDR2 FQDESV (reference sequence). This CDR3 is 13 amino acids long.

This clone was recorded only once. This could be a read error, since a much larger clone is one nucleotide away. At the DNA level, this CDR3 is encoded by other sequences in the same sample as well. This sequence joins TRBV11-2 and TRBJ2-2; TRBD1 is a possible D gene (5 bases). Germline assignment: CDR1 SGHAT and CDR2 FQNNGV. Trimming took off 3 bases at V and 6 bases at J, with 8 bases between the two ends. The CDR3 contains 13 residues. The CDR3 region has the DNA TGTGCCAGCAGCTTGCCAGGGCCCGGGGAGCTGTTTTTT. This codes for CASSLPGPGELFF.

The chain is built from TRBV6-5 and TRBJ2-7; possible D gene TRBD1, 6 bases. This CDR3 has 14 amino acids. V lost 6 bases to trimming and J lost 6 bases, with 18 bases between them. CDR1 and CDR2 from the germline V gene are MNHEY and SVGAGI. The CDR3 coding sequence is TGTGCCAGCAGCCGGAACAGGGATGGGCTCGAGCAGTACTTC. As protein: CASSRNRDGLEQYF.

This chain joins TRBV6-5 and TRBJ1-1; unclear D gene. Trimming removed 6 bases at V and 0 bases at J, with 11 bases between. The CDR3 runs to 14 residues. Germline-derived CDR1 and CDR2 are MNHEY and SVGAGI. The CDR3 region is CASSLDTMNTEAFF. The CDR3 bases are TGTGCCAGCAGCCTTGACACAATGAACACTGAAGCTTTCTTT.

The CDR3 sequence: CASSLTPGAEAFF. In DNA form, the CDR3 reads TGCGCCAGCAGCTTAACCCCAGGGGCTGAAGCTTTCTTT. This sequence joins TRBV5-1 and TRBJ1-1, with D possibly being TRBD1 (6 bases). The CDR3 covers 13 residues. The germline gives CDR1 SGHRS, CDR2 YFSETQ. Trimming shortened V by 2 bases and J by 6 bases, and 11 bases separated the two germline ends.

V gene TRBV18 combines with J gene TRBJ2-3; D uncertain. Trimming took off 5 bases at V and 4 bases at J, with 13 bases between the two ends. CDR1 and CDR2 (germline): KGHSH, LQKENI. The CDR3 runs 14 residues. This chain's CDR3 is CASSSTVPPDTQYF. The CDR3 DNA follows: TGTGCCAGCTCATCCACTGTACCCCCAGATACGCAGTATTTT.

The chain carries TRBV5-6 and TRBJ1-1; D not certain. Germline V gene data show CDR1 as SGHDT and CDR2 as YYEEEE. The CDR3 consists of 14 residues. Trimming took 2 bases from V and 1 from J, leaving 9 bases between them. This CDR3 reads CASSFRGANTEAFF. CDR3 DNA sequence: TGTGCCAGCAGCTTTCGGGGTGCGAACACTGAAGCTTTCTTT.

The CDR3 here is CAWSSRGPNQPQHF. CDR3 nucleotides: TGTGCCTGGAGTAGTAGGGGGCCGAATCAGCCCCAGCATTTT. This chain links TRBV30 with TRBJ1-5; 7 nucleotides align to TRBD1. Germline V gene lookup returns CDR1 GTSNPN and CDR2 SVGIG (reference sequence). The trim removed 2 bases at V and 4 bases at J, leaving 5 bases unmatched. The CDR3 is made up of 14 amino acids. Looking up the rest from reference TRBV30 and TRBJ1-5 gives the full variable domain: SQTIHQWPATLVQPVGSPLSLECTVEGTSNPNLYWYRQAAGRGLQLLFYSVGIGQISSEVPQNLSASRPQDRQFILSSKKLLLSDSGFYLCAWSSRGPNQPQHFGDGTRLSIL.

The rearrangement links TRBV19 to TRBJ1-4; D not certain. The CDR3 extends over 15 amino acids. The V gene lost 4 bases and the J gene lost 0 bases, with 9 bases spanning the gap. The V gene's germline CDR1 is LNHDA and CDR2 SQIVND (reference sequence). The CDR3 DNA is TGTGCCAGTAGTAAACGATCTACAACTAATGAAAAACTGTTTTTT. Protein product: CASSKRSTTNEKLFF. The variable domain in full, completed from reference TRBV19 and TRBJ1-4, reads DGGITQSPKYLFRKEGQNVTLSCEQNLNHDAMYWYRQDPGQGLRLIYYSQIVNDFQKGDIAEGYSVSREKKESFPLTVTSAQKNPTAFYLCASSKRSTTNEKLFFGSGTQLSVL.

The V call is TRBV28, the J call TRBJ1-5; the D is unclear. CDR3 length: 14 amino acids. The germline V gene has CDR1 MDHEN and CDR2 SYDVKM. The V end lost 2 bases, the J end lost 4 bases, and 9 bases lay between the germline ends. CDR3 residues: CASSLGLQNQPQHF. The DNA for the CDR3 is TGTGCCAGCAGTTTAGGCCTCCAGAATCAGCCCCAGCATTTT.

This clone was observed a few times. This sequence joins TRBV15 and TRBJ1-3, with a possible D match to TRBD1 (5 bases). Germline V gene lookup returns CDR1 LNHNV and CDR2 YYDKDF (reference sequence). This CDR3 region has 13 residues. The germline V and J ends were trimmed by 5 bases and 4 bases, with 9 bases remaining between them. CDR3 bases: TGTGCCACCAGCTCCCAGGGCGGAAACACCATATATTTT. This codes for CATSSQGGNTIYF. Together with reference TRBV15 and TRBJ1-3, the CDR3 gives the full variable domain: DAMVIQNPRYQVTQFGKPVTLSCSQTLNHNVMYWYQQKSSQAPKLLFHYYDKDFNNEADTPDNFQSRRPNTSFCFLDIRSPGLGDTAMYLCATSSQGGNTIYFGEGSWLTVV.

The gene calls are TRBV9 and TRBJ2-5; D not resolved. The CDR3 length is 13 residues. The germline V gene has CDR1 SGDLS and CDR2 YYNGEE. The V end was cut by 0 bases, the J end by 13 bases, with 16 bases between. The CDR3 nucleotides are TGTGCCAGCAGCGTAGACCTTTCGCTAGAATTGTACTTC. Encoded protein: CASSVDLSLELYF.

The V and J genes are TRBV4-1 and TRBJ2-5; 10 bases align to TRBD1. V shed 5 bases, J shed 5 bases, and the junction held 14 bases outside the gene matches. The CDR3 totals 17 residues. Germline CDR1 MGHRA, CDR2 YSYEKL. CDR3 bases: TGCGCCAGCAGCTCCGATGGGACAGGGGCGTCGGGGGAGACCCAGTACTTC. The encoded protein is CASSSDGTGASGETQYF.

This chain joins TRBV5-1 and TRBJ2-2; 7 nucleotides agree with TRBD1. CDR1 and CDR2 (germline): SGHRS, YFSETQ. The CDR3 contains 14 residues. Losses at the gene ends were 4 bases for V and 4 bases for J; bases not matched to a gene: 4. The CDR3 here is CASSEQGITGELFF. CDR3 nucleotides: TGCGCCAGCAGCGAACAGGGGATCACCGGGGAGCTGTTTTTT.

The J gene is TRBJ2-5, the V gene TRBV5-1; 8 bases match TRBD1. Trimming removed 1 base from V and 7 bases from J; junction bases left unmatched: 12. Germline V lookup: CDR1 SGHRS, CDR2 YFSETQ. The CDR3 is 16 residues long. The CDR3, as DNA: TGCGCCAGCAGCTTGAAGGACAGGGATTCGTCGGTGACCCAGTACTTC. This gives the protein CASSLKDRDSSVTQYF.

The rearrangement uses TRBV3-1 (or the pseudogene TRBV3-2) and TRBJ1-4, with TRBD1 identical over 8 bases. Losses at the gene ends were 5 bases for V and 8 bases for J; bases not matched to a gene: 7. There are 14 residues in the CDR3. Germline CDR1 is LGHDT and CDR2 is YNNKEL (reference sequence). The DNA for the CDR3 is TGTGCCAGCAGCTTAGGCAGGGGGCGCGAAAAACTGTTTTTT. As protein: CASSLGRGREKLFF.

The gene calls are TRBV5-8 and TRBJ2-7, with 10 bases that match TRBD2. The CDR3 is 15 amino acids. V was pared by 4 bases and J by 9 bases, with 13 bases of the junction left unmatched. Per germline, CDR1 SGHTS and CDR2 YDEGEE. The CDR3 nucleotides are TGTGCCAGCAGCCTCTGGCTAGCGGGAGCGATAGTGCAGTACTTC. This codes for CASSLWLAGAIVQYF.

V is TRBV30 and J is TRBJ2-7; D might be TRBD2 (5 bases). This CDR3 region has 11 residues. Germline values: CDR1 GTSNPN, CDR2 SVGIG (reference sequence). V was clipped by 3 bases and J by 10 bases, with 13 bases between them. The CDR3 DNA reads as TGTGCCTGGAGGTCGGGAACAGAACAGTACTTC. Its translation is CAWRSGTEQYF.

The chain links TRBV11-2 to TRBJ2-7, with 7 bases aligning to TRBD1. Trimming at V came to 7 bases and at J to 0 bases, leaving 9 bases not matched to a gene. The CDR3 is 15 residues long. CDR1 and CDR2 (germline): SGHAT, FQNNGV. CDR3 region: CASTQQGLSSYEQYF. The DNA of the CDR3 is TGTGCCAGCACCCAACAGGGGCTATCCTCCTACGAGCAGTACTTC.

The CDR3 loop is CASTLTGGSNSPLHF. Here the CDR3 DNA reads TGTGCCAGCACGCTGACAGGGGGATCGAATTCACCCCTCCACTTT. The chain couples TRBV21-1 to TRBJ1-6; the listed D gene, TRBD1, was not tested against the DNA. TRBV21-1 is designated a pseudogene. The CDR3 totals 15 residues.

To note about this clone: This sample includes further DNA sequences coding for the same CDR3. The chain links TRBV19 to TRBJ1-5; 8 nucleotides align to TRBD1. CDR3 length: 13 amino acids. V shed 8 bases and J 7 bases; nucleotides not matched to a gene: 7. Looked up from germline, CDR1 is LNHDA and CDR2 is SQIVND (reference sequence). The CDR3 sequence is CASAQGARQPQHF. The CDR3 DNA reads as TGTGCCAGTGCGCAGGGGGCGAGGCAGCCCCAGCATTTT.

The chain uses TRBV4-1 and TRBJ2-2, with D possibly TRBD2 on 6 matching bases. Germline V gene lookup returns CDR1 MGHRA and CDR2 YSYEKL. Trimming shortened V by 1 base and J by 7 bases, and 13 bases separated the two germline ends. The CDR3 contains 15 residues. The CDR3 loop is CASSQVTGVVGELFF. DNA of the CDR3: TGCGCCAGCAGCCAAGTCACGGGGGTGGTCGGGGAGCTGTTTTTT.